The clone carrying this TCR beta chain showed up just a few times. As yet, its antigen is unknown. The sample belongs to a study of identical twins. Whole-study results and caveats: A lower insertion count was a feature of abundant cord blood beta clonotypes, with no such feature in memory repertoires. With monozygotic twins, out-of-frame TCR alpha sharing exceeded what models estimated.

Unique molecular identifiers were present on the cDNA, which also gained a universal primer site by template switching. TCRdb reprocessed the 5' RACE reads via MiXCR and lists one record per CDR3 protein. The repertoire holds around 690,000 distinct CDR3 sequences, with 21% as singletons. CDR3 length: 15 residues. V dropped 0 bases and J dropped 5 bases, with 11 bases sitting between them. Germline values: CDR1 WNHNN, CDR2 SYGVQD (reference sequence). The same data also went into a second study, on T cells expressing NK-cell markers. That source notes: No clear determination of HCMV specificity was made for expanded NKG2C+ T cell clones.

Sequencing was done on a sample of PBMCs. The V call is TRBV10-1, the J call TRBJ2-1; D is perhaps TRBD1 or TRBD2 (6 bases each). The TCR comes from a woman aged 18-35 years in good health. CDR3 in amino acids: CASSESRGAHNEQFF. The CDR3 DNA is TGCGCCAGCAGTGAGTCGAGGGGGGCGCACAATGAGCAGTTCTTC.